The 18 T cell receptor beta chains below all came from one sample that was sequenced in a study of vaccination and CD4 T cells after COVID-19. As for treatment: roughly nine-day PBMC culture with coronavirus spike peptide pools or control peptides (ViraFEST assay). Sequence data for DNA of cultured CD4+ T cells were generated by the Oncomine TCR Beta short-read assay. TCRdb ran MiXCR on the PCR reads and lists one entry per CDR3 protein. The table has some 18,000 distinct CDR3 sequences, 50% seen once; the top ten hold under 7.5%. These TCRs' antigens remain unknown. The specimen sequenced was CD4+ T cells from blood, cultured in vitro. These receptors all come from a human donor who had recovered from COVID-19.

The CDR3 loop reads CSARRLAGGQGSDTQYF. The CDR3 coding sequence is TGCAGTGCTAGGAGACTAGCGGGAGGGCAGGGCTCAGATACGCAGTATTTT. The chain recombines TRBV20-1 with TRBJ2-3; 14 nucleotides match TRBD2. This CDR3 spans 17 amino acids. Germline V gene sequence: CDR1 DFQATT, CDR2 SNEGSKA (reference sequence). J was trimmed by 4 bases and V by 3 bases; bases with no gene match: 9.

The chain combines TRBV27 with TRBJ2-5, with D possibly being TRBD2 (6 bases). This CDR3 has 14 residues. V gave up 8 bases and J gave up 1 base, with 14 bases separating them. Germline CDR1 and CDR2: MNHEY and SMNVEV (reference sequence). The CDR3 loop reads CASGLRQIQETQYF. The CDR3, as DNA: TGTGCCAGCGGACTAAGACAGATCCAAGAGACCCAGTACTTC.

This clonotype was detected once. The chain combines TRBV7-9 with TRBJ2-2, with no clear D. Between the trimmed V and J ends, which lost 5 bases and 0 bases, there was a span of 4 bases. This CDR3 is 13 amino acids long. The germline CDR1 and CDR2 sequences are SEHNR and FQNEAQ (reference sequence). The CDR3 is CASSPANTGELFF. The CDR3 DNA is TGTGCCAGCAGCCCCGCGAACACCGGGGAGCTGTTTTTT.

This clonotype was observed a handful of times. The V gene is TRBV12-3 or TRBV12-4, the J gene TRBJ2-7, with 12 bases aligning to TRBD1. Trimming cost V 6 bases and J 4 bases; bases outside gene matches: 4. The CDR3 contains 14 residues. DNA for the CDR3: TGTGCCAGCAGACTGGGACAGGGGGCTTACGAGCAGTACTTC. This codes for CASRLGQGAYEQYF.

V usage is TRBV7-2 and J usage is TRBJ2-1; 7 bases map to TRBD2. The V gene's germline CDR1 is SGHTA and CDR2 FQGNSA. Losses at the gene ends were 2 bases for V and 7 bases for J; bases not matched to a gene: 8. The CDR3 is 15 amino acids. The CDR3 spells CASSLSAGEVNEQFF. The CDR3 DNA sequence: TGTGCCAGCAGCTTAAGTGCGGGAGAGGTAAATGAGCAGTTCTTC.

The V and J genes are TRBV4-2 and TRBJ1-2; maybe TRBD1 (6 bases). The V gene lost 0 bases and the J gene lost 0 bases, with 11 bases spanning the gap. This CDR3 has 16 amino acids. The germline V gene has CDR1 LGHNA and CDR2 YNFKEQ. The CDR3 DNA is TGTGCCAGCAGCCAAGAAGTACAGGGACCTAACTATGGCTACACCTTC. This sequence encodes CASSQEVQGPNYGYTF.

There are a few counts of this clonotype. This chain uses TRBV19 with TRBJ1-4; D not certain. The CDR3 runs 14 residues. Germline CDR1 is LNHDA and CDR2 is SQIVND (reference sequence). V was cut by 5 bases and J by 2 bases, with 9 bases left in between. CDR3 loop: CASSPLRTNEKLFF. The DNA of the CDR3 is TGTGCCAGTAGTCCACTGAGGACTAATGAAAAACTGTTTTTT.

The chain is built from TRBV7-6 and TRBJ1-1; 7 positions match TRBD1. CDR3 size: 14 residues. Looked up from germline, CDR1 is SGHVS and CDR2 is FNYEAQ. J was trimmed by 4 bases and V by 3 bases; bases with no gene match: 5. The CDR3 DNA reads TGTGCCAGCAGCTTGGGACAGAGCCTCACTGAAGCTTTCTTT. Protein product: CASSLGQSLTEAFF.

The J gene is TRBJ1-5, the V gene TRBV6-1, with D tentatively TRBD1 (6 bases). Germline values: CDR1 MNHNS, CDR2 SASEGT. This CDR3 has 16 residues. The V and J ends lost 3 bases and 4 bases respectively, with 16 bases between them. The chain's CDR3 is CASSDGMGAGNQPQHF. For the CDR3, the DNA is TGTGCCAGCAGTGACGGCATGGGGGCGGGGAATCAGCCCCAGCATTTT.

This clonotype was seen more than once but under ten times. This chain links TRBV20-1 with TRBJ2-1; a possible D gene is TRBD2 (6 bases). V was cut by 1 base and J by 0 bases, with 10 bases left in between. CDR1 and CDR2 from the germline V gene are DFQATT and SNEGSKA (reference sequence). The length of the CDR3 is 15 residues. This CDR3 is CSARATGVSYNEQFF. The CDR3 nucleotides are TGCAGTGCTAGAGCTACGGGGGTCTCCTACAATGAGCAGTTCTTC.

Only a few counts were recorded for this clonotype. This rearrangement joins TRBV2 to TRBJ1-3, with D tentatively TRBD1 (5 bases). The germline V and J ends were trimmed by 7 bases and 0 bases, with 7 bases remaining between them. Germline loops: CDR1 SNHLY, CDR2 FYNNEI. There are 13 residues in the CDR3. The DNA for the CDR3 is TGTGCCAGCACGGGGGACTCTGGAAACACCATATATTTT. Residues: CASTGDSGNTIYF. Supplemented by reference TRBV2 and TRBJ1-3, the full variable domain reads EPEVTQTPSHQVTQMGQEVILRCVPISNHLYFYWYRQILGQKVEFLVSFYNNEISEKSEIFDDQFSVERPDGSNFTLKIRSTKLEDSAMYFCASTGDSGNTIYFGEGSWLTVV.

This clonotype was observed a handful of times. This chain connects TRBV11-2 to TRBJ1-2; no firm D call. This CDR3 spans 14 amino acids. CDR1 SGHAT and CDR2 FQNNGV come from the germline V gene. The ends were cut back, 6 bases at V and 5 bases at J, with 16 bases in the middle. In DNA form, the CDR3 reads TGTGCCAGCAGTCATCGACGCCCGAGTTATGGCTACACCTTC. It translates to CASSHRRPSYGYTF.

The chain combines TRBV6-2 or TRBV6-3 with TRBJ1-1, with D unclear. V lost 1 base and J 5 bases, leaving 8 bases between the germline ends. Germline lookup yields CDR1 MNHEY and CDR2 SVGEGT. This CDR3 has 13 residues. The DNA for the CDR3 is TGTGCCAGCAGTTACTGGCGGGAAACTGAAGCTTTCTTT. It yields the protein CASSYWRETEAFF.

The chain recombines TRBV20-1 with TRBJ2-3; 9 positions match TRBD2. This CDR3 region has 14 residues. CDR1 and CDR2 (germline): DFQATT, SNEGSKA (reference sequence). Trimming took 5 bases from V and 4 from J; bases not matched to a gene: 7. The CDR3 nucleotides read TGCAGTGCTCCGATAGCGGGAGTAGCAGATACGCAGTATTTT. Translating gives CSAPIAGVADTQYF.

The genes are TRBV10-3 and TRBJ2-2; 8 bases are shared with TRBD1. Trimming at V came to 6 bases and at J to 5 bases, leaving 8 bases not matched to a gene. Germline V gene data show CDR1 as ENHRY and CDR2 as SYGVKD. There are 15 residues in the CDR3. The DNA for the CDR3 is TGTGCCATCAGGAAAGGACAGGGTGGTACCGGGGAGCTGTTTTTT. It is translated as CAIRKGQGGTGELFF.

The DNA of the CDR3 is TGTGCCAGCAGCAAGACTACCGGGACTAGCGGCTGGGATGAGCAGTTCTTC. Protein: CASSKTTGTSGWDEQFF. The chain recombines TRBV27 with TRBJ2-1, with 11 nucleotides matching TRBD2. The ends lost 6 bases at V and 8 bases at J; junction bases unmatched: 15. The CDR3 loop spans 17 amino acids. CDR1 and CDR2 from the germline V gene are MNHEY and SMNVEV (reference sequence).

This clonotype was detected a few times. The V call is TRBV11-3, the J call TRBJ2-2; D unresolved. CDR3 size: 13 residues. Per germline, CDR1 SGHNT and CDR2 YENEEA. Trimming pared 5 bases from V and 5 bases from J, leaving 9 bases between. In DNA form, the CDR3 reads TGTGCCAGCAGCCTCTCTGGGACCGGGGAGCTGTTTTTT. Translation: CASSLSGTGELFF.

The chain combines TRBV7-2 with TRBJ2-2, with 8 bases aligning to TRBD2. Trimming took 5 bases from V and 3 from J; bases not matched to a gene: 2. The germline gives CDR1 SGHTA, CDR2 FQGNSA. The CDR3 totals 14 residues. CDR3 loop: CASSPGGYTGELFF. The CDR3 nucleotides are TGTGCCAGCAGCCCGGGGGGGTACACCGGGGAGCTGTTTTTT.